This TCR beta chain was captured by sequencing in a study of blood T cell repertoires in COVID-19. Background on the study: Samples of COVID-19 (acute and convalescent) were obtained from the United States, Italy and Spain. PBMCs, B-cell-depleted T cells, or T cells were the source of the cDNA or gDNA that made up the material.

Germline V gene sequence: CDR1 MNHEY, CDR2 SMNVEV (reference sequence). The length of the CDR3 is 15 residues. The V and J ends lost 5 bases and 4 bases, in that order; junction bases with no gene match: 11. Seattle-derived patients entered the study during active infection and were followed longitudinally. Some clones are missing from TCRdb's copy, which holds only in-frame ones; the method was immunoSEQ multiplex PCR. The sample yields some 180,000 clones, around 90% seen once. V usage is TRBV27 and J usage is TRBJ2-7, with 7 nucleotides matching TRBD2. The sequence was obtained from a man aged 18 to 30 with COVID-19, enrolled during active disease. The sample taken for sequencing was peripheral blood. The CDR3 DNA is TGTGCCAGCAGTCCTCGAGCGGGACGTTGGTACGAGCAGTACTTC. As protein: CASSPRAGRWYEQYF.